These 12 T cell receptor beta chains were sequenced from one sample in a study of cytomegalovirus exposure and HLA in healthy donors. Vbeta (60) and Jbeta (13) primers were used in the PCR. Sequenced by immunoSEQ multiplex PCR; TCRdb stores in-frame clones only, minus some. The sample includes some 87,000 clones, roughly 80% of them seen just once. Specimen: PBMCs. These receptors originate from a man aged 30-40 years in good health and CMV-seronegative.

The gene calls are TRBV19 and TRBJ1-5; 11 nucleotides match TRBD1. Losses at the gene ends were 9 bases for V and 9 bases for J; bases not matched to a gene: 16. Germline CDR1 is LNHDA and CDR2 is SQIVND (reference sequence). The CDR3 runs 16 residues. The CDR3 nucleotides are TGTGCCAGCGCAGACTCCGGGACAGGGGGATATTTGCCCCAGCATTTT. Translated, it gives CASADSGTGGYLPQHF.

The chain employs TRBV11-3 and TRBJ1-1; 7 bases are shared with TRBD1. This CDR3 comprises 16 residues. CDR1 and CDR2 (germline): SGHNT, YENEEA. J gave up 4 bases and V 1 base, and 9 bases lay outside the gene matches. This CDR3 is CASSLGDSARSTEAFF. Written as DNA, the CDR3 is TGTGCCAGCAGCTTAGGGGACAGTGCGAGGAGCACTGAAGCTTTCTTT.

This chain uses TRBV5-4 with TRBJ2-3; 12 positions match TRBD2. The germline V gene encodes CDR1 SGHNT and CDR2 YYREEE (reference sequence). V was clipped by 3 bases and J by 6 bases; unmatched bases: 2. CDR3 length equals 14 residues. The CDR3, as DNA: TGTGCCAGCAGCTCTAGCGGGGGGGCTGATACGCAGTATTTT. It yields the protein CASSSSGGADTQYF.

The rearrangement joins TRBV5-1 to TRBJ2-2; D gene unclear. Trimming removed 3 bases at V and 0 bases at J, with 12 bases between. From germline, CDR1 is SGHRS and CDR2 YFSETQ. This CDR3 has 16 amino acids. CDR3 residues: CASSSTVLANTGELFF. The CDR3 DNA follows: TGCGCCAGCAGCTCCACAGTGCTGGCGAACACCGGGGAGCTGTTTTTT.

The chain links TRBV5-1 to TRBJ2-3; tentative D call: TRBD1 (6 bases). The CDR3 is 16 residues long. V was clipped by 4 bases and J by 5 bases, with 20 bases between them. Germline CDR1 SGHRS, CDR2 YFSETQ. The CDR3 protein is CASSLAGTPRGDTQYF. Written as DNA, the CDR3 is TGCGCCAGCAGCCTCGCCGGGACACCCAGGGGAGATACGCAGTATTTT. The entire variable domain, with the rest obtained from reference TRBV5-1 and TRBJ2-3, is as follows: KAGVTQTPRYLIKTRGQQVTLSCSPISGHRSVSWYQQTPGQGLQFLFEYFSETQRNKGNFPGRFSGRQFSNSRSEMNVSTLELGDSALYLCASSLAGTPRGDTQYFGPGTRLTVL.

V usage is TRBV30 and J usage is TRBJ2-7, with TRBD1 matching 7 bases. Germline CDR1 GTSNPN, CDR2 SVGIG (reference sequence). This CDR3 comprises 10 residues. V lost 3 bases and J lost 7; bases outside the gene matches: 0. The CDR3 spells CAWRDREQYF. DNA for the CDR3: TGTGCCTGGAGGGACAGGGAGCAGTACTTC.

The rearrangement links TRBV9 to TRBJ2-5; the D gene is possibly TRBD1 (6 bases). This CDR3 is built from 13 residues. Trimming left V 3 bases short and J 4 bases short, with 10 bases between. The germline V gene encodes CDR1 SGDLS and CDR2 YYNGEE. In DNA form, the CDR3 reads TGTGCCAGCAGCGGAAACAGGGTAGAGACCCAGTACTTC. Translation: CASSGNRVETQYF. Based on the CDR3 plus reference TRBV9 and TRBJ2-5, the full variable domain is DSGVTQTPKHLITATGQRVTLRCSPRSGDLSVYWYQQSLDQGLQFLIQYYNGEERAKGNILERFSAQQFPDLHSELNLSSLELGDSALYFCASSGNRVETQYFGPGTRLLVL.

This clone was observed many times. The gene calls are TRBV7-2 and TRBJ1-5, with D possibly TRBD1 on 6 matching bases. V gave up 5 bases and J gave up 2 bases, with 10 bases separating them. This CDR3 has 14 amino acids. CDR1 and CDR2 (germline): SGHTA, FQGNSA. The CDR3 DNA follows: TGTGCCAGCAGCGAGCGGACAGGCAATCAGCCCCAGCATTTT. It encodes CASSERTGNQPQHF. The variable domain in full, completed from reference TRBV7-2 and TRBJ1-5, reads GAGVSQSPSNKVTEKGKDVELRCDPISGHTALYWYRQSLGQGLEFLIYFQGNSAPDKSGLPSDRFSAERTGGSVSTLTIQRTQQEDSAVYLCASSERTGNQPQHFGDGTRLSIL.

This chain connects TRBV7-2 to TRBJ2-1; 7 bases match TRBD1. CDR3 length equals 15 residues. Germline-derived CDR1 and CDR2 are SGHTA and FQGNSA. V gave up 2 bases and J gave up 0 bases; unmatched junction bases: 1. The DNA for the CDR3 is TGTGCCAGCAGCTTAAGGGACAGCTCCTACAATGAGCAGTTCTTC. Amino acid sequence: CASSLRDSSYNEQFF.

The chain joins TRBV5-1 to TRBJ1-1, with D maybe TRBD1 (6 bases). The CDR3 contains 16 residues. Between the trimmed V and J ends, which lost 4 bases and 4 bases, there was a span of 20 bases. CDR1 SGHRS and CDR2 YFSETQ come from the germline V gene. Here the CDR3 DNA reads TGCGCCAGCAGCCTACTCTCAGGGGTCGAGGGCACTGAAGCTTTCTTT. It translates to CASSLLSGVEGTEAFF.

J is TRBJ1-1 and V is TRBV5-6; 9 nucleotides agree with TRBD1. This CDR3 is built from 14 residues. The V segment lost 7 bases and the J segment 0 bases; nucleotides outside the gene matches: 4. Germline loops: CDR1 SGHDT, CDR2 YYEEEE. CDR3 in DNA: TGTGCCAGCCTCGGGACAGGGTTGAACACTGAAGCTTTCTTT. This sequence encodes CASLGTGLNTEAFF. The whole variable domain, remainder taken from reference TRBV5-6 and TRBJ1-1, is DAGVTQSPTHLIKTRGQQVTLRCSPKSGHDTVSWYQQALGQGPQFIFQYYEEEERQRGNFPDRFSGHQFPNYSSELNVNALLLGDSALYLCASLGTGLNTEAFFGQGTRLTVV.

This chain uses TRBV19 with TRBJ1-2, with 9 bases that match TRBD1. CDR3 length: 15 amino acids. Unmatched junction bases numbered 8, after V lost 5 bases and J lost 4 bases. Germline V gene lookup returns CDR1 LNHDA and CDR2 SQIVND (reference sequence). CDR3 in amino acids: CASSLAQGAGYGYTF. As DNA, the CDR3 is TGTGCCAGTAGTCTTGCACAGGGGGCTGGCTATGGCTACACCTTC.